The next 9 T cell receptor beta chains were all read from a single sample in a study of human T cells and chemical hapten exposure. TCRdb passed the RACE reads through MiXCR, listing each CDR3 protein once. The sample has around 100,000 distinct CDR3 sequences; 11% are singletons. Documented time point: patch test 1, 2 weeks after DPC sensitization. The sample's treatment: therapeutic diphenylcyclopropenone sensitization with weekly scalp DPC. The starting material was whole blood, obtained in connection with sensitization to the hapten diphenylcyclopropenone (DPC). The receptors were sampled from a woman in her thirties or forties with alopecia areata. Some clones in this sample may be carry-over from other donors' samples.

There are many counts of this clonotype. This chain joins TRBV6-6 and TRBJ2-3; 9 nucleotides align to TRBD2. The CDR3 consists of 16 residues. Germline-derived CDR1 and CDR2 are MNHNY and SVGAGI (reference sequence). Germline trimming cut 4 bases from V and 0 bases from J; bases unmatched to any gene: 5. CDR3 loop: CASSFLAGSSTDTQYF. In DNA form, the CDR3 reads TGTGCCAGCAGTTTCCTAGCGGGGTCTAGCACAGATACGCAGTATTTT.

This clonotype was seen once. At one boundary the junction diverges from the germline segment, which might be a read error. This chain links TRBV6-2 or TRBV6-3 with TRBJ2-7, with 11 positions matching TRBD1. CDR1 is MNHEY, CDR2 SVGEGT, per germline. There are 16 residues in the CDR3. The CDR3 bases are TGTGCCACCAGTTACCGTCCGGACAGGGGGCCCTACGAGCAGTACTTC. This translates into CATSYRPDRGPYEQYF.

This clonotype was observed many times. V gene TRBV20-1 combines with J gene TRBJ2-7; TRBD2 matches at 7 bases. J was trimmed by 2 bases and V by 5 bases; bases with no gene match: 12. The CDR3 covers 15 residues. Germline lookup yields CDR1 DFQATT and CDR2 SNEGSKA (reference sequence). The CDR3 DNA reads TGCAGTGCTGCCCCCCGGACTAGAAAGACCTACGAGCAGTACTTC. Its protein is CSAAPRTRKTYEQYF.

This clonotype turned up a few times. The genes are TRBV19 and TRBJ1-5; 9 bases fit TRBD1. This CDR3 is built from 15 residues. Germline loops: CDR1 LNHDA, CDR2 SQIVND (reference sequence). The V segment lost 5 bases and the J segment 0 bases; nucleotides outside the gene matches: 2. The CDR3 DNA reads TGTGCCAGTAGTGGGGGACAGGGTAGCAATCAGCCCCAGCATTTT. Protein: CASSGGQGSNQPQHF.

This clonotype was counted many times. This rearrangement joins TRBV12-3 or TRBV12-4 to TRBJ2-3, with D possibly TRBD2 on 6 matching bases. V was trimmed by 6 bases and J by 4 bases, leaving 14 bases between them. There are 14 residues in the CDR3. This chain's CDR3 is CASSAMGTSDTQYF. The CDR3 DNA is TGTGCCAGCAGCGCCATGGGGACTTCAGATACGCAGTATTTT.

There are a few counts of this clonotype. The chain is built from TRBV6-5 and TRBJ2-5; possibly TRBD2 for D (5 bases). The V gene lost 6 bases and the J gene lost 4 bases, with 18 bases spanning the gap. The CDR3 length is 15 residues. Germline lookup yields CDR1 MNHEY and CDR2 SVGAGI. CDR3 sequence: CASSPGASWRETQYF. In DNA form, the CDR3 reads TGTGCCAGCAGCCCCGGAGCTAGCTGGAGAGAGACCCAGTACTTC.

CDR3 amino acids: CASSLPPQVYEQYF. The CDR3 DNA sequence: TGTGCCAGCAGCTTGCCCCCACAGGTCTACGAGCAGTACTTC. V gene TRBV5-6 combines with J gene TRBJ2-7; D is perhaps TRBD1 (5 bases). The CDR3 totals 14 residues. The V end lost 1 base, the J end lost 3 bases, and 11 bases lay between the germline ends. Germline V gene lookup returns CDR1 SGHDT and CDR2 YYEEEE.

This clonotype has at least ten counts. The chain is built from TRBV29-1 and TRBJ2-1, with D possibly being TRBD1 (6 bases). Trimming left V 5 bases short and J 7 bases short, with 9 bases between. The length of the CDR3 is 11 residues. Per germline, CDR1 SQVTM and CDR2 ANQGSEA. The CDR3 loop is CSVSRGNEQFF. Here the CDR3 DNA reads TGCAGCGTTTCCAGGGGTAATGAGCAGTTCTTC.

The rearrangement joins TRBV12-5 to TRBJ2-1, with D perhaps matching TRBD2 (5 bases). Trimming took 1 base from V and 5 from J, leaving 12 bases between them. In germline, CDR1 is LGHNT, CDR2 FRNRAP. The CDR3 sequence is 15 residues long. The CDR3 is CASGLGSSSNNEQFF. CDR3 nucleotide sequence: TGTGCTAGTGGTTTGGGCTCTAGCAGCAACAATGAGCAGTTCTTC. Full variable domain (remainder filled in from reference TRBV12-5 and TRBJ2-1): DARVTQTPRHKVTEMGQEVTMRCQPILGHNTVFWYRQTMMQGLELLAYFRNRAPLDDSGMPKDRFSAEMPDATLATLKIQPSEPRDSAVYFCASGLGSSSNNEQFFGPGTRLTVL.